These 5 T cell receptor beta chains originate from one sample sequenced in a study of blood T cell repertoires in COVID-19. Clones were read by immunoSEQ multiplex PCR, and TCRdb kept only the in-frame ones, dropping some. Altogether approximately 89,000 clones are present, about 74% being singletons, with the ten largest covering around 49%. Sequenced sample: peripheral blood. Receptors originate from a human donor in a cohort sampled during active COVID-19.

The rearrangement joins TRBV6-5 to TRBJ1-6, with unresolved D. Germline loops: CDR1 MNHEY, CDR2 SVGAGI. The length of the CDR3 is 15 residues. V was clipped by 7 bases and J by 7 bases, with 17 bases between them. CDR3 sequence: CASTFRNSGNSPLHF. In nucleotides, the CDR3 is TGTGCCAGCACCTTTAGGAACAGCGGCAATTCACCCCTCCACTTT.

The rearrangement joins TRBV7-2 to TRBJ2-7; 9 positions match TRBD2. Germline lookup yields CDR1 SGHTA and CDR2 FQGNSA. V dropped 5 bases and J dropped 7; count of bases not matched to a gene: 12. The CDR3 has 15 amino acids. The CDR3 DNA is TGTGCCAGCAGCCCTAATAGCGGGAGTCTGGGGGAGCAGTACTTC. It specifies CASSPNSGSLGEQYF.

The chain uses TRBV29-1 and TRBJ2-6; TRBD1 is a possible D gene (5 bases). CDR1 and CDR2 (germline): SQVTM, ANQGSEA. V shed 4 bases and J shed 2 bases, with 15 bases lying between them. The CDR3 spans 16 residues. The CDR3 DNA follows: TGCAGCGTTGGGGCCCACCAGGGCGCTGGGGCCAACGTCCTGACTTTC. Amino acids: CSVGAHQGAGANVLTF.

This chain uses TRBV5-1 with TRBJ2-5; the D gene is possibly TRBD2 (6 bases). The CDR3 is made up of 16 amino acids. Germline V CDR1 and CDR2: SGHRS, YFSETQ. V was pared by 2 bases and J by 6 bases, with 20 bases between. The CDR3 spells CASSFLGTGKMKTQYF. The CDR3 coding sequence is TGCGCCAGCAGCTTCCTCGGGACTGGGAAAATGAAGACCCAGTACTTC.

There are a few counts of this clone. The rearrangement uses TRBV7-9 and TRBJ1-5; TRBD1 aligns across 7 bases. CDR3 length: 15 amino acids. In germline, CDR1 is SEHNR, CDR2 FQNEAQ (reference sequence). V gave up 3 bases and J gave up 1 base; unmatched junction bases: 3. This CDR3 reads CASSFTGESNQPQHF. CDR3 sequence (DNA): TGTGCCAGCAGCTTTACAGGGGAGAGCAATCAGCCCCAGCATTTT.